This is a list of T cell receptor beta chains from one sample in a study of siplizumab effects on memory and regulatory T cells. Some clones are missing from TCRdb's copy, which holds only in-frame ones; the method was immunoSEQ multiplex PCR. Here the sample spans roughly 9,000 clones, roughly 69% being singletons. The sequenced material came from effector memory CD8+ T cells sorted from blood. All receptors derive from a human donor in good health. The CDR3 runs from the conserved cysteine through the conserved F or W. Each record gives: CDR3 length, D gene, V gene, J gene, clone size, CDR3 protein, CDR3 DNA. The D gene is left open where the match is weak. A row's size may be missing; if present it is once, few, many or a size class.

cdr3_length: 15
d_call: TRBD1
v_call: TRBV6-4
j_call: TRBJ2-3
clone_size: few
cdr3_aa: CASSGQGGSTDTQYF
cdr3_nt: TGTGCCAGCAGTGGACAGGGCGGGAGCACAGATACGCAGTATTTT

cdr3_length: 13
d_call: .
v_call: TRBV6-5
j_call: TRBJ2-7
clone_size: .
cdr3_aa: CASTQGHIYEQYF
cdr3_nt: TGTGCCAGCACCCAGGGGCATATCTACGAGCAGTACTTC

cdr3_length: 12
d_call: .
v_call: TRBV6-1
j_call: TRBJ2-1
clone_size: .
cdr3_aa: CASIGVRYEQFF
cdr3_nt: TGTGCCAGCATAGGGGTACGATATGAGCAGTTCTTC

cdr3_length: 17
d_call: .
v_call: TRBV30
j_call: TRBJ1-2
clone_size: .
cdr3_aa: CAWSSPGLTLPWGGYTF
cdr3_nt: TGTGCCTGGAGTTCACCGGGACTCACGCTCCCTTGGGGTGGCTACACCTTC

cdr3_length: 13
d_call: .
v_call: TRBV6-5
j_call: TRBJ2-7
clone_size: .
cdr3_aa: CASSYPSGGEQYF
cdr3_nt: TGTGCCAGCAGTTACCCTTCCGGAGGTGAGCAGTACTTC

cdr3_length: 15
d_call: TRBD2
v_call: TRBV4-3
j_call: TRBJ2-5
clone_size: .
cdr3_aa: CASSHQTSVQETQYF
cdr3_nt: TGCGCCAGCAGCCACCAGACTAGCGTCCAAGAGACCCAGTACTTC

cdr3_length: 13
d_call: .
v_call: TRBV7-9
j_call: TRBJ1-4
clone_size: .
cdr3_aa: CASSLARAEKLFF
cdr3_nt: TGTGCCAGCAGCTTAGCGCGGGCCGAAAAACTGTTTTTT

cdr3_length: 13
d_call: .
v_call: TRBV6-6
j_call: TRBJ2-7
clone_size: .
cdr3_aa: CASSYTGGNEQYF
cdr3_nt: TGTGCCAGCAGTTACACCGGGGGCAACGAGCAGTACTTC

cdr3_length: 21
d_call: TRBD1
v_call: TRBV14
j_call: TRBJ1-3
clone_size: .
cdr3_aa: CASSLIPPGQPPYYSGNTIYF
cdr3_nt: TGTGCCAGCAGCCTCATACCCCCGGGACAGCCTCCTTATTACTCTGGAAACACCATATATTTT

cdr3_length: 14
d_call: TRBD2
v_call: TRBV4-1
j_call: TRBJ2-7
clone_size: .
cdr3_aa: CASSQLAGRGGQYF
cdr3_nt: TGCGCCAGCAGCCAGCTGGCCGGGAGGGGGGGGCAGTACTTC

cdr3_length: 15
d_call: TRBD2
v_call: TRBV6-4
j_call: TRBJ2-1
clone_size: few
cdr3_aa: CASSETSGGASEQFF
cdr3_nt: TGTGCCAGCAGTGAGACTAGCGGGGGGGCCAGTGAGCAGTTCTTC

cdr3_length: 15
d_call: TRBD1
v_call: TRBV5-8
j_call: TRBJ2-3
clone_size: medium-sized
cdr3_aa: CASSLGTGFPDTQYF
cdr3_nt: TGTGCCAGCAGCTTAGGGACAGGATTTCCAGATACGCAGTATTTT

cdr3_length: 15
d_call: TRBD2
v_call: TRBV6-1
j_call: TRBJ2-3
clone_size: .
cdr3_aa: CASSPTSGGADTQYF
cdr3_nt: TGTGCCAGCAGTCCGACTAGCGGGGGGGCGGATACGCAGTATTTT

cdr3_length: 12
d_call: .
v_call: TRBV29-1
j_call: TRBJ2-3
clone_size: once
cdr3_aa: CSVEQRTDTQYF
cdr3_nt: TGCAGCGTTGAACAGCGCACAGATACGCAGTATTTT

cdr3_length: 14
d_call: .
v_call: TRBV7-9
j_call: TRBJ1-2
clone_size: .
cdr3_aa: CASSSGVALYGYAF
cdr3_nt: TGTGCCAGCAGCTCCGGGGTGGCACTCTATGGCTACGCCTTC

cdr3_length: 16
d_call: TRBD1
v_call: TRBV28
j_call: TRBJ2-2
clone_size: few
cdr3_aa: CASSFTGADGTGELFF
cdr3_nt: TGTGCCAGCAGTTTCACAGGGGCGGACGGAACCGGGGAGCTGTTTTTT

cdr3_length: 13
d_call: .
v_call: TRBV6-4
j_call: TRBJ2-5
clone_size: .
cdr3_aa: CASSEDSQETQYF
cdr3_nt: TGTGCCAGCAGTGAGGACAGCCAAGAGACCCAGTACTTC

cdr3_length: 14
d_call: .
v_call: TRBV7-6
j_call: TRBJ2-7
clone_size: .
cdr3_aa: CASSLDIGDRRQYF
cdr3_nt: TGTGCCAGCAGCTTAGACATCGGTGACAGGAGGCAGTACTTC

cdr3_length: 14
d_call: .
v_call: TRBV10-3
j_call: TRBJ1-1
clone_size: .
cdr3_aa: CAISGQGSGTEAFF
cdr3_nt: TGTGCCATCAGTGGCCAGGGAAGTGGCACTGAAGCTTTCTTT

cdr3_length: 16
d_call: TRBD2
v_call: TRBV2
j_call: TRBJ2-7
clone_size: .
cdr3_aa: CASSGQAGPSSYEQYF
cdr3_nt: TGTGCCAGCAGTGGACAAGCGGGACCTAGCTCCTACGAGCAGTACTTC

cdr3_length: 19
d_call: TRBD1
v_call: TRBV10-3
j_call: TRBJ2-6
clone_size: .
cdr3_aa: CAISETGDRDFSGANVLTF
cdr3_nt: TGTGCCATCAGTGAGACCGGGGACAGGGACTTCTCTGGGGCCAACGTCCTGACTTTC

cdr3_length: 15
d_call: TRBD1
v_call: TRBV7-6
j_call: TRBJ2-1
clone_size: .
cdr3_aa: CASSFDREFNNEQFF
cdr3_nt: TGTGCCAGCAGTTTCGACAGGGAATTTAACAATGAGCAGTTCTTC

cdr3_length: 15
d_call: TRBD1
v_call: TRBV7-3
j_call: TRBJ1-3
clone_size: .
cdr3_aa: CASSLSGGYGNTIYF
cdr3_nt: TGTGCCAGCAGCTTATCAGGGGGCTATGGAAACACCATATATTTT

cdr3_length: 15
d_call: .
v_call: TRBV7-9
j_call: TRBJ2-7
clone_size: .
cdr3_aa: CASSLTVAPSYEQYF
cdr3_nt: TGTGCCAGCAGCTTAACGGTAGCTCCCTCCTACGAGCAGTACTTC

cdr3_length: 13
d_call: .
v_call: TRBV6-6
j_call: TRBJ1-1
clone_size: .
cdr3_aa: CASSSLTNTEAFF
cdr3_nt: TGTGCCAGCAGTTCCCTGACGAACACTGAAGCTTTCTTT

cdr3_length: 16
d_call: .
v_call: TRBV14
j_call: TRBJ2-1
clone_size: once
cdr3_aa: CASSQETQGSYNEQFF
cdr3_nt: TGTGCCAGCAGCCAAGAAACCCAGGGATCCTACAATGAGCAGTTCTTC

cdr3_length: 13
d_call: .
v_call: TRBV9
j_call: TRBJ2-1
clone_size: .
cdr3_aa: CASSVPLGNEQFF
cdr3_nt: TGTGCCAGCAGCGTCCCATTGGGGAATGAGCAGTTCTTC

cdr3_length: 14
d_call: .
v_call: TRBV19
j_call: TRBJ2-3
clone_size: .
cdr3_aa: CATQGGQSTDTQYF
cdr3_nt: TGTGCCACCCAGGGGGGACAAAGCACAGATACGCAGTATTTT

cdr3_length: 19
d_call: TRBD2
v_call: TRBV11-2
j_call: TRBJ2-1
clone_size: few
cdr3_aa: CASSSPVEPGGRTYNEQFF
cdr3_nt: TGTGCCAGCAGCTCCCCGGTTGAGCCGGGCGGGAGAACGTACAATGAGCAGTTCTTC

cdr3_length: 16
d_call: TRBD2
v_call: TRBV5-1
j_call: TRBJ2-7
clone_size: .
cdr3_aa: CASRPVPGGDGDEQYF
cdr3_nt: TGCGCCAGCAGGCCAGTTCCGGGGGGTGACGGCGACGAGCAGTACTTC

cdr3_length: 13
d_call: .
v_call: TRBV5-1
j_call: TRBJ2-7
clone_size: .
cdr3_aa: CASSFAASYEQYF
cdr3_nt: TGCGCCAGCAGCTTCGCCGCCTCCTACGAGCAGTACTTC

cdr3_length: 14
d_call: .
v_call: TRBV7-9
j_call: TRBJ1-5
clone_size: .
cdr3_aa: CASSLEGSNQPQHF
cdr3_nt: TGTGCCAGCAGCTTAGAGGGGAGCAATCAGCCCCAGCATTTT

cdr3_length: 14
d_call: .
v_call: TRBV6-1
j_call: TRBJ1-1
clone_size: .
cdr3_aa: CASTRLDMNTEAFF
cdr3_nt: TGTGCCAGCACCCGGCTAGACATGAACACTGAAGCTTTCTTT

cdr3_length: 15
d_call: TRBD1
v_call: TRBV5-1
j_call: TRBJ1-2
clone_size: few
cdr3_aa: CASRPAGQGINGYTF
cdr3_nt: TGCGCCAGCAGACCGGCTGGACAGGGGATAAATGGCTACACCTTC

cdr3_length: 14
d_call: .
v_call: TRBV19
j_call: TRBJ1-5
clone_size: few
cdr3_aa: CASMPPWGNQPQHF
cdr3_nt: TGTGCCAGTATGCCCCCTTGGGGCAATCAGCCCCAGCATTTT

cdr3_length: 14
d_call: .
v_call: TRBV28
j_call: TRBJ2-7
clone_size: .
cdr3_aa: CASSLGLGGYEQYF
cdr3_nt: TGTGCCAGCAGTTTAGGGTTAGGGGGCTACGAGCAGTACTTC

cdr3_length: 15
d_call: TRBD1
v_call: TRBV5-4
j_call: TRBJ1-2
clone_size: many
cdr3_aa: CASSYSAGTAYGYTF
cdr3_nt: TGTGCCAGCAGCTACAGCGCCGGGACAGCTTATGGCTACACCTTC

cdr3_length: 15
d_call: TRBD2
v_call: TRBV6-1
j_call: TRBJ2-5
clone_size: .
cdr3_aa: CASSEESGGAETQYF
cdr3_nt: TGTGCCAGCAGTGAAGAAAGCGGGGGGGCAGAGACCCAGTACTTC

cdr3_length: 15
d_call: TRBD1
v_call: TRBV5-1
j_call: TRBJ2-7
clone_size: .
cdr3_aa: CASNPFDRDHYEQYF
cdr3_nt: TGCGCCAGCAACCCTTTCGACAGGGATCACTACGAGCAGTACTTC

cdr3_length: 14
d_call: .
v_call: TRBV29-1
j_call: TRBJ1-4
clone_size: .
cdr3_aa: CSVVFGPRGEKLFF
cdr3_nt: TGCAGCGTTGTTTTTGGCCCGAGGGGTGAAAAACTGTTTTTT

cdr3_length: 15
d_call: .
v_call: TRBV6-6
j_call: TRBJ1-5
clone_size: .
cdr3_aa: CASSYSTESNQPQHF
cdr3_nt: TGTGCCAGCAGTTACTCGACCGAAAGCAATCAGCCCCAGCATTTT

cdr3_length: 12
d_call: .
v_call: TRBV7-9
j_call: TRBJ1-5
clone_size: .
cdr3_aa: CASSLGSQPQHF
cdr3_nt: TGTGCCAGCAGCTTGGGCTCTCAGCCCCAGCATTTT